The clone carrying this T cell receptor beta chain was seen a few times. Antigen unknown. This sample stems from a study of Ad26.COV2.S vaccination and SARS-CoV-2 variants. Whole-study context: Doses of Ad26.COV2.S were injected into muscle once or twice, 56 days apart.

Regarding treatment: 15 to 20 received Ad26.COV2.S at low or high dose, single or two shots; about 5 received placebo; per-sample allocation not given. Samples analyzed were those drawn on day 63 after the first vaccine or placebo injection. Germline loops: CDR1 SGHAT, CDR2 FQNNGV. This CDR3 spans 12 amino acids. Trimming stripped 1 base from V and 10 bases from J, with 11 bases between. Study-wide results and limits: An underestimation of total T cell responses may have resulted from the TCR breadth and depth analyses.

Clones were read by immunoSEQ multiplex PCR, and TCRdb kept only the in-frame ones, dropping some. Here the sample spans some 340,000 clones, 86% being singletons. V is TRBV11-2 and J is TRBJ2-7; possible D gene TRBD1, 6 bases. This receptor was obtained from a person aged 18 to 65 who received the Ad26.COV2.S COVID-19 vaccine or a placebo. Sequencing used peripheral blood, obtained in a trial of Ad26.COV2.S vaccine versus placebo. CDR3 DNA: TGTGCCAGCAGCTTAGTCAGGGGTCCTCAGTACTTC. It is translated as CASSLVRGPQYF.